This is a list of T cell receptor beta chains from one sample in a study of STAT5B mutations in CD4+ large granular lymphocyte leukemia. Assay: immunoSEQ multiplex PCR; the TCRdb copy retains only in-frame clones and omits some. Of tens of thousands of clones in the sample, 80% to 85% were seen once. The sequenced sample consisted of CD4+ T cells from blood buffy coats. The receptors shown here come from a human donor in good health. CDR3s include the opening cysteine and the closing phenylalanine or tryptophan. A D gene is named only where the DNA matches it firmly. Where a row states a size, it is once, few, many or the class of an expanded clone; other rows omit it.

d_gene: TRBD1; v_gene: TRBV23-1; abundance: few; j_gene: TRBJ2-2; CDR3nt: TGCGCCAGCAGTCAAACAGACAGGGGTTACGGGGAGCTGTTTTTT; CDR3aa: CASSQTDRGYGELFF
d_gene: .; v_gene: TRBV5-6; abundance: .; j_gene: TRBJ2-3; CDR3nt: TGTGCCAGCAGCTTATGGACAGATACGCAGTATTTT; CDR3aa: CASSLWTDTQYF
d_gene: .; v_gene: TRBV2; abundance: .; j_gene: TRBJ2-7; CDR3nt: TGTGCCAGCACCCCAGACAGGAGCTCCTACGAGCAGTACTTC; CDR3aa: CASTPDRSSYEQYF
d_gene: .; v_gene: TRBV5-1; abundance: .; j_gene: TRBJ1-1; CDR3nt: TGCGCCAGCAGTTCGGCTCCGACGAACACTGAAGCTTTCTTT; CDR3aa: CASSSAPTNTEAFF
d_gene: TRBD2; v_gene: TRBV9; abundance: .; j_gene: TRBJ2-3; CDR3nt: TGTGCCAGCAGCCCGGGACTAGCGGGAGTTGGTACGCAGTATTTT; CDR3aa: CASSPGLAGVGTQYF
d_gene: .; v_gene: TRBV5-6; abundance: .; j_gene: TRBJ2-4; CDR3nt: TGTGCCAGCAGCTTCCCAGGCCGGTGGGGGGAGGTCAAAAACATTCAGTACTTC; CDR3aa: CASSFPGRWGEVKNIQYF
d_gene: .; v_gene: TRBV7-9; abundance: few; j_gene: TRBJ1-2; CDR3nt: TGTGCCAGCACCCCGACTCCGGACTATGGCTACACCTTC; CDR3aa: CASTPTPDYGYTF
d_gene: .; v_gene: TRBV10-1; abundance: .; j_gene: TRBJ2-1; CDR3nt: TGCGCCAGCAGTGGTAGGGGGATCTCCTACAATGAGCAGTTCTTC; CDR3aa: CASSGRGISYNEQFF
d_gene: .; v_gene: TRBV5-4; abundance: .; j_gene: TRBJ1-1; CDR3nt: TGTGCCAGCAGCCAAGCGGCTGACAGTGCCGTAGGGTTCTTT; CDR3aa: CASSQAADSAVGFF
d_gene: TRBD2; v_gene: TRBV4-2; abundance: .; j_gene: TRBJ2-1; CDR3nt: TGTGCCAGCAGCCCTGCTTGGTCTAGCGGGGGACCCCCCCAGAGCTCCTACAATGAGCAGTTCTTC; CDR3aa: CASSPAWSSGGPPQSSYNEQFF
d_gene: .; v_gene: TRBV11-1; abundance: .; j_gene: TRBJ2-7; CDR3nt: TGTGCCAGCAGCTTAACGCGGGAACTCGAGCAGTACTTC; CDR3aa: CASSLTRELEQYF
d_gene: .; v_gene: TRBV18; abundance: .; j_gene: TRBJ1-1; CDR3nt: TGTGCCAGCTCACCACCGATGAACACTGAAGCTTTCTTT; CDR3aa: CASSPPMNTEAFF
d_gene: .; v_gene: TRBV2; abundance: .; j_gene: TRBJ1-1; CDR3nt: TGTGCCAGCAGTGGGGTCGACCAGAACACTGAAGCTTTCTTT; CDR3aa: CASSGVDQNTEAFF
d_gene: .; v_gene: TRBV7-9; abundance: .; j_gene: TRBJ2-5; CDR3nt: TGTGCCAGCAGCTCGACAGCATTCCAAGAGACCCAGTACTTC; CDR3aa: CASSSTAFQETQYF
d_gene: TRBD1; v_gene: TRBV4-1; abundance: few; j_gene: TRBJ1-5; CDR3nt: TGCGCCAGCAGCCCCGAGACAGGGGGGCACCAGCCCCAGCATTTT; CDR3aa: CASSPETGGHQPQHF
d_gene: .; v_gene: TRBV7-9; abundance: .; j_gene: TRBJ2-2; CDR3nt: TGTGCCAGCAGCTGGGGAGCGAACACCGGGGAGCTGTTTTTT; CDR3aa: CASSWGANTGELFF
d_gene: TRBD1; v_gene: TRBV5-6; abundance: few; j_gene: TRBJ1-2; CDR3nt: TGTGCCAGCAGCTTGGTCTGGCAGGGGGACTATGGCTACACCTTC; CDR3aa: CASSLVWQGDYGYTF
d_gene: TRBD1; v_gene: TRBV9; abundance: .; j_gene: TRBJ1-4; CDR3nt: TGTGCCAGCAGCGTATCCAGGACAGGCCTCCATGGGAATGAAAAACTGTTTTTT; CDR3aa: CASSVSRTGLHGNEKLFF
d_gene: .; v_gene: TRBV6-5; abundance: once; j_gene: TRBJ2-7; CDR3nt: TGTGCCAGCAGTTACTCACCCATCTACGAGCAGTACTTC; CDR3aa: CASSYSPIYEQYF
d_gene: .; v_gene: TRBV27; abundance: few; j_gene: TRBJ1-2; CDR3nt: TGTGCCAGCAGGGGCCAGGGAGCTAACTATGGCTACACCTTC; CDR3aa: CASRGQGANYGYTF
d_gene: .; v_gene: TRBV19; abundance: .; j_gene: TRBJ2-3; CDR3nt: TGTGCCAGTAGTATGCGTCAGGGCACAGATACGCAGTATTTT; CDR3aa: CASSMRQGTDTQYF
d_gene: TRBD1; v_gene: TRBV7-9; abundance: .; j_gene: TRBJ2-7; CDR3nt: TGTGCCAGCAGCGGACTCCGGGACAGACTGTGGCCGGAGCAGTACTTC; CDR3aa: CASSGLRDRLWPEQYF
d_gene: TRBD1; v_gene: TRBV6-5; abundance: .; j_gene: TRBJ1-1; CDR3nt: TGTGCCAGCAGTTACCCGACAGGGGGCGGCACTGAAGCTTTCTTT; CDR3aa: CASSYPTGGGTEAFF
d_gene: TRBD1; v_gene: TRBV11-2; abundance: .; j_gene: TRBJ1-6; CDR3nt: TGTGCCAGCAGCTCCCCCGGGACAGGGGCTAATAATTCACCCCTCCACTTT; CDR3aa: CASSSPGTGANNSPLHF
d_gene: .; v_gene: TRBV7-9; abundance: .; j_gene: TRBJ2-3; CDR3nt: TGTGCCAGCAGCTTAGTCAGCACAGATACGCAGTATTTT; CDR3aa: CASSLVSTDTQYF
d_gene: .; v_gene: TRBV11-2; abundance: .; j_gene: TRBJ2-2; CDR3nt: TGTGCCAGCAGTCCAAGAGGGGGGGACGCAAGCTCGGTGGAGCTGTTTTTT; CDR3aa: CASSPRGGDASSVELFF
d_gene: TRBD2; v_gene: TRBV7-2; abundance: .; j_gene: TRBJ2-1; CDR3nt: TGTGCCAGCAGCCCATCTAGCGGGGCAGGCTCCTACAATGAGCAGTTCTTC; CDR3aa: CASSPSSGAGSYNEQFF